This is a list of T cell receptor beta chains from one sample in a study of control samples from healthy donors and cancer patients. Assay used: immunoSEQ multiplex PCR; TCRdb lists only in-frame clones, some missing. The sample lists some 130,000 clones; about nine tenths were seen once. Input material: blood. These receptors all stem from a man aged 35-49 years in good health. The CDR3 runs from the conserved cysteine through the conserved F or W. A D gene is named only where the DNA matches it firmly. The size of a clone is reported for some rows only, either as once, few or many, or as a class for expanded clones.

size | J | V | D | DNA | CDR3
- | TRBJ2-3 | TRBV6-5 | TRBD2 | TGTGCCAGCAGTCATAGCGGGGGGGCTCGGGATACGCAGTATTTT | CASSHSGGARDTQYF
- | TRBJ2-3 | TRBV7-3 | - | TGTGCCAGCAGCAGTCTACCACGAGATACGCAGTATTTT | CASSSLPRDTQYF
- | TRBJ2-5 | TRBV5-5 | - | TGTGCCAGCAGCGGGCTGGACCAAGAGACCCAGTACTTC | CASSGLDQETQYF
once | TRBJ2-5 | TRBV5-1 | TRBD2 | TGCGCCAGCAGCTGGATGACTAGCGGGGGTCAAGAGACCCAGTACTTC | CASSWMTSGGQETQYF
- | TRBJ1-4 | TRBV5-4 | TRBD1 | TGTGCCAGCAGCCAACGGACAGGGGTGAATGAAAAACTGTTTTTT | CASSQRTGVNEKLFF
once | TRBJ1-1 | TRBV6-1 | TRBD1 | TGTGCCAGCAGTGAACAGGGGGTAGCGGGGACTGAAGCTTTCTTT | CASSEQGVAGTEAFF
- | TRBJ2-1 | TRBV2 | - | TGTGCCAGCAGGGAGAGGACGGCGCTAAATGAGCAGTTCTTC | CASRERTALNEQFF
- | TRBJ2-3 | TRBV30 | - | TGTGCCTGGTTAAGGGCCGGGGGTACTACGCAGTATTTT | CAWLRAGGTTQYF
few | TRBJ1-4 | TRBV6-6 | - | TGTGCCAGCAATTCCCCGGGGGACGGCGATGAAAAACTGTTTTTT | CASNSPGDGDEKLFF
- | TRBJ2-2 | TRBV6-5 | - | TGTGCCAGCATTTCCTCTTGGGGGAGTGGGGAGCTGTTTTTT | CASISSWGSGELFF
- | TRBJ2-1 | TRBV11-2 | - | TGTGCCAGCAGCCCATTACTAGCATCGGGCTACAATGAGCAGTTCTTC | CASSPLLASGYNEQFF
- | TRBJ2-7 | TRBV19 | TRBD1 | TGTGCCAGTAGTATCGGACAGGGGGAAATGTGTCAGTACTTC | CASSIGQGEMCQYF
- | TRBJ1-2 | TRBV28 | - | TGTGCAGGGCGGGCGGATGGCTACACCTTC | CAGRADGYTF
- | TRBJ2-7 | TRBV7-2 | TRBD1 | TGTGCCAGCAGAACCCCGATGGGACAGGGGGGATACGAGCAGTACTTC | CASRTPMGQGGYEQYF
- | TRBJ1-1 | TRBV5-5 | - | TGTGCCAGCAGCCCCAATTTACAGGGTAGGCCTGAAGCTTTCTTT | CASSPNLQGRPEAFF
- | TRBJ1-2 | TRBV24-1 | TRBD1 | TGTGCCACCAGTGAATTTACAGGGGGCAGAGATGGCTACACCTTC | CATSEFTGGRDGYTF